Ten or more counts support the clone carrying this TCR beta chain. The target antigen is unknown. This record comes from a study of breast tumors, draining lymph nodes, adjacent tissues. Study-wide findings and caveats: That most tumor T cells come from lymph nodes remained unproven. Tumor repertoires ranked between lymph nodes and nontumor tissue in diversity, with V and J gene preferences. Most tumor T cells seemingly derive from lymph node, then expand in tumor. Compared with basal-like, luminal-like tumors shared significantly more repertoire with nontumor tissue.

Samples came from axillary lymph nodes draining the breast cancer. This CDR3 is 13 amino acids long. V was clipped by 7 bases and J by 3 bases, with 11 bases between them. Using its own MiXCR run on the multiplex PCR reads, TCRdb lists one record per CDR3 protein. Of some 250,000 distinct CDR3 sequences in the sample, 34% are singletons; the top ten hold approximately 3.3%. This chain links TRBV12-3 or TRBV12-4 with TRBJ2-3, with D perhaps TRBD2 (5 bases). This receptor was obtained from a female donor with breast cancer. Some clones in this sample may be carry-over from other donors' samples. Sequenced sample: axillary lymph node tissue. The CDR3 DNA is TGTGCCAGCATGGGGAGTGCGACAGATACGCAGTATTTT. Its protein is CASMGSATDTQYF.